Detailed here is one T cell receptor (beta chain). Its antigen is undetermined. The data are from a study of graft-versus-host responses after intestinal transplantation. Looking at the study overall: Each recipient received anti-thymocyte globulin induction, then tacrolimus and steroids for approximately 3 years. Study results and limitations: Allograft graft-versus-host to host-versus-graft clonal ratios ran high in patients with graft-donor T cell macrochimerism. Researchers found GvH clones in recipient marrow, and some showed up first in ileum or blood.

Profiled with immunoSEQ multiplex PCR; TCRdb holds only in-frame clones, not every one. The sample yields about 10,000 clones, around 94% seen once. J lost 4 bases, V lost 5 bases, and 16 bases had no gene match. This CDR3 is built from 18 residues. Germline values: CDR1 MDHEN, CDR2 SYDVKM. This specimen was PBMCs, taken 8 days after intestinal transplant. V usage is TRBV28 and J usage is TRBJ1-2; 10 nucleotides align to TRBD1. The receptor comes from a human patient who received an intestinal transplant, so some T cells may come from the graft donor. The CDR3 DNA follows: TGTGCCAGCAGTGACCGGGGACAGGGGAGGTTTAGCGGCTATGGCTACACCTTC. Translated: CASSDRGQGRFSGYGYTF.